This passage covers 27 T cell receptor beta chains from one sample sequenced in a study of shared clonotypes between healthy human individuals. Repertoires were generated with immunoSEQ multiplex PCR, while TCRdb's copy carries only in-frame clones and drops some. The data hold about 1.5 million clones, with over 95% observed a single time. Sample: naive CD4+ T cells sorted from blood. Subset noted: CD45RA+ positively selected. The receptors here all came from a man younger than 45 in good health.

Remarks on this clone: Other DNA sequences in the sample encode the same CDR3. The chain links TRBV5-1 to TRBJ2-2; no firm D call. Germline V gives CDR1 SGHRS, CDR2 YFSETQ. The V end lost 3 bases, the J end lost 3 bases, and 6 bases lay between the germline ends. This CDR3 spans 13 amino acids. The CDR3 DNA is TGCGCCAGCAGCTCAGCTGACACCGGGGAGCTGTTTTTT. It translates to CASSSADTGELFF.

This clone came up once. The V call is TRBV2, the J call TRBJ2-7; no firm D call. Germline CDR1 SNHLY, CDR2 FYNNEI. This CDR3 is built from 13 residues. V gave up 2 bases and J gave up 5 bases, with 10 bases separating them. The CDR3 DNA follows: TGTGCCAGCAGTGAACAGCGTTTTCACGAGCAGTACTTC. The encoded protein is CASSEQRFHEQYF.

The CDR3 DNA is TGTGCCAGTAAGACCACTTACGAGCAGTACTTC. Its protein is CASKTTYEQYF. The genes are TRBV2 and TRBJ2-7; D ambiguous. Trimming took 9 bases from V and 4 from J, leaving 10 bases between them. Germline V gene sequence: CDR1 SNHLY, CDR2 FYNNEI. This CDR3 contains 11 residues.

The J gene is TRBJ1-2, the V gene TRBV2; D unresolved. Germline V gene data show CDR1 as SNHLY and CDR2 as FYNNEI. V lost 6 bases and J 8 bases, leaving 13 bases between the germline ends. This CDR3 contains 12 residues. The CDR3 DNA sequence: TGTGCCAGCAGAGAATACAGAGACGGCTACACCTTC. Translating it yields CASREYRDGYTF.

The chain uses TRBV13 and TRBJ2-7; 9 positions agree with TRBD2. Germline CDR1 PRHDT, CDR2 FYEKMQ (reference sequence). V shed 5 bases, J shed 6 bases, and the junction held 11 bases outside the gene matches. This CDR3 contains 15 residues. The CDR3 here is CASSNGAGGISEQYF. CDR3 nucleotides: TGTGCCAGCAGCAACGGGGCGGGAGGGATCTCCGAGCAGTACTTC.

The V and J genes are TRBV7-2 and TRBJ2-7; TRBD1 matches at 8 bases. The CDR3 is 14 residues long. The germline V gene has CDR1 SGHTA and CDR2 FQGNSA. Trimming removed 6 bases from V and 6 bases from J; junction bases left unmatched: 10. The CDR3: CASRFTGGRTEQYF. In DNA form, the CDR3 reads TGTGCCAGCAGGTTTACAGGGGGTCGCACCGAGCAGTACTTC.

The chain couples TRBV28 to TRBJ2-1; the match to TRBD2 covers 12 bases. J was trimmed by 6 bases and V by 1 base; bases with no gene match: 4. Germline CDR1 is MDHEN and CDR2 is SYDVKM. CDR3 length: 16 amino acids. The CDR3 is CASSLYLAGGPNEQFF. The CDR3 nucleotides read TGTGCCAGCAGTTTATACCTAGCGGGAGGGCCCAATGAGCAGTTCTTC.

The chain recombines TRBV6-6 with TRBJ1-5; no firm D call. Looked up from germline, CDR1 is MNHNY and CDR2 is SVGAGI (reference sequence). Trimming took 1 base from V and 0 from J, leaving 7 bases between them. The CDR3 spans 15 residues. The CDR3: CASSYFQVSNQPQHF. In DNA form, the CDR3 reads TGTGCCAGCAGTTACTTCCAGGTTAGCAATCAGCCCCAGCATTTT.

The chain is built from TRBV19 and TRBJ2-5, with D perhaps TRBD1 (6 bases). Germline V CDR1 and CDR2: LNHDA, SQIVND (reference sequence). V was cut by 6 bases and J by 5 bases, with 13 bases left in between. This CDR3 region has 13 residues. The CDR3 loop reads CASSLDSWETQYF. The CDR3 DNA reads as TGTGCCAGTAGCCTGGACAGTTGGGAGACCCAGTACTTC.

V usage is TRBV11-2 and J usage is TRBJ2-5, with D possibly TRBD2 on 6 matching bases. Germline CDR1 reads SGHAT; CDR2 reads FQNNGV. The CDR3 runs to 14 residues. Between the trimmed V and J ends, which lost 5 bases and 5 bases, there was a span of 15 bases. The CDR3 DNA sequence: TGTGCCAGCAGCCCAGGGACCGCGGGGGAGACCCAGTACTTC. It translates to CASSPGTAGETQYF.

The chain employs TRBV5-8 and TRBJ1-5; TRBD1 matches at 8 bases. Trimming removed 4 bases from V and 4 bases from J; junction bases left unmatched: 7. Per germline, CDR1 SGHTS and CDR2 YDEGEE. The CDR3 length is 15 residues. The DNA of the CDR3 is TGTGCCAGCAGCACCCTAGGACAGGGTAATCAGCCCCAGCATTTT. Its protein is CASSTLGQGNQPQHF.

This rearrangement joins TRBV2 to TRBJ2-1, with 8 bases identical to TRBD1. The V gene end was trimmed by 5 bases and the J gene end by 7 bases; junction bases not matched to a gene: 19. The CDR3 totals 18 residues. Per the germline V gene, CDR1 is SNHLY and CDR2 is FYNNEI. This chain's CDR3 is CASSFYTTGQGARNEQFF. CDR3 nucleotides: TGTGCCAGCAGTTTTTACACCACTGGACAGGGCGCCCGGAATGAGCAGTTCTTC.

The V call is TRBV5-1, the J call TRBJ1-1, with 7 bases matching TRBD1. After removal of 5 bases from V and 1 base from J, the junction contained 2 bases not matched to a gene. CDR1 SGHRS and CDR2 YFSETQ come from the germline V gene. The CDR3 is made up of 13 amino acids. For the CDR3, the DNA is TGCGCCAGCAGACAGGGGAGGAACACTGAAGCTTTCTTT. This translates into CASRQGRNTEAFF.

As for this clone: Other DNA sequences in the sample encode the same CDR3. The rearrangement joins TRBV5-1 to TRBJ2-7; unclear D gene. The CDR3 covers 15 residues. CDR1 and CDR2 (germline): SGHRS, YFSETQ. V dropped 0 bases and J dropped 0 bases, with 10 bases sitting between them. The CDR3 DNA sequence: TGCGCCAGCAGCTTGGAGGCGGCGAGCTCCTACGAGCAGTACTTC. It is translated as CASSLEAASSYEQYF.

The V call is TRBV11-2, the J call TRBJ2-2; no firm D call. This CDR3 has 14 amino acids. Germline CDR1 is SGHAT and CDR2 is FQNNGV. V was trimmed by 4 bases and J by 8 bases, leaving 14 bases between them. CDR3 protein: CASSSDIPGGELFF. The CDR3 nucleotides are TGTGCCAGCAGCTCTGACATCCCTGGGGGGGAGCTGTTTTTT.

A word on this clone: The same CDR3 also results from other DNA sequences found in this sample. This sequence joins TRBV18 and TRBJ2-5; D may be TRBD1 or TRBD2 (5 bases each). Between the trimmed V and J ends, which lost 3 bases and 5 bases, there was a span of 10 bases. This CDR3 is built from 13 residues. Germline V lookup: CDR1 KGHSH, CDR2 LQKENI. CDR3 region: CASSPGVRETQYF. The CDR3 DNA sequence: TGTGCCAGCTCACCGGGGGTACGGGAGACCCAGTACTTC.

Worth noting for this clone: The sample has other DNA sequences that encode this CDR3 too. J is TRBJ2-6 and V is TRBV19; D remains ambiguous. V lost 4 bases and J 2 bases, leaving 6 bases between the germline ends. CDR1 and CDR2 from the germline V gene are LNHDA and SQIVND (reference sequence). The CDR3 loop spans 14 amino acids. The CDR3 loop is CASSTGPGANVLTF. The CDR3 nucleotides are TGTGCCAGTAGTACTGGGCCTGGGGCCAACGTCCTGACTTTC.

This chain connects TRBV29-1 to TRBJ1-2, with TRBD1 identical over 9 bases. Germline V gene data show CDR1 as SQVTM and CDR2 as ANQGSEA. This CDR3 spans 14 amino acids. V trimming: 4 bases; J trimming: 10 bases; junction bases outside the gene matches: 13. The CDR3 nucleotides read TGCAGCGTTGCAGGTGGACGGGACAGGGCTGACTACACCTTC. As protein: CSVAGGRDRADYTF.

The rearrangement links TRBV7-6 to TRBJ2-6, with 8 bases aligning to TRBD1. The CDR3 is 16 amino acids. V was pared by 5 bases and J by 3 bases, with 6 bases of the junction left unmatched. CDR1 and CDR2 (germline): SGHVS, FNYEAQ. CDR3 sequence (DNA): TGTGCCAGCAGCCGACAGGGGCGCCATGGGGCCAACGTCCTGACTTTC. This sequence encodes CASSRQGRHGANVLTF.

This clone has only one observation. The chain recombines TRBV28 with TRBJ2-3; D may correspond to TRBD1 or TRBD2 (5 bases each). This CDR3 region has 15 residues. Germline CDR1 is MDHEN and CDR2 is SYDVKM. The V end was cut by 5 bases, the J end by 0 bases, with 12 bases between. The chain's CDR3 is CASSRPGPSTDTQYF. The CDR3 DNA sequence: TGTGCCAGCAGTCGACCGGGGCCCAGCACAGATACGCAGTATTTT.

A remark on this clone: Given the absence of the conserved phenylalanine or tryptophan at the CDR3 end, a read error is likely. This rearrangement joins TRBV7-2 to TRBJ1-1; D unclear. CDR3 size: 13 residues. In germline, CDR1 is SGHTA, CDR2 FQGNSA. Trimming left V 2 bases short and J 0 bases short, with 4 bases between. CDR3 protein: CASSLRMNTEAFL. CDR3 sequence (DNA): TGTGCCAGCAGCTTAAGGATGAACACTGAAGCTTTCCTT.

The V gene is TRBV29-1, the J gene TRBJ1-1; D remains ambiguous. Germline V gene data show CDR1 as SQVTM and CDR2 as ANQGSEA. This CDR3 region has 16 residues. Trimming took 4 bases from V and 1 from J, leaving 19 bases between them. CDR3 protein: CSVGTVRGWGNTEAFF. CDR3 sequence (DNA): TGCAGCGTTGGCACGGTTCGGGGTTGGGGGAACACTGAAGCTTTCTTT.

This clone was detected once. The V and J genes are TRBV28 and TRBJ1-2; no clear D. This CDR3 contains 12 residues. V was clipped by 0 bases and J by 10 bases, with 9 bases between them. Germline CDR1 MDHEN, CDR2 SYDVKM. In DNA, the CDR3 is TGTGCCAGCAGTTTATGGGGCTCAAACTACACCTTC. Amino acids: CASSLWGSNYTF.

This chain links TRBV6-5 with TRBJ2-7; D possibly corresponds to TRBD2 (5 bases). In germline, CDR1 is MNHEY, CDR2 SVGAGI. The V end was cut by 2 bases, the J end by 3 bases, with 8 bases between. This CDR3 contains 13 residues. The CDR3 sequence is CASSYVGSYEQYF. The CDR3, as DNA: TGTGCCAGCAGTTACGTGGGGAGCTACGAGCAGTACTTC.

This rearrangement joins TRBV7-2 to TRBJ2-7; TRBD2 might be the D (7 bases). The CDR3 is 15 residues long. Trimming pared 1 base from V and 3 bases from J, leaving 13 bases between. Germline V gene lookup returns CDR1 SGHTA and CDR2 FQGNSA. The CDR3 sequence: CASSLGVGGGYEQYF. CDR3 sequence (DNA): TGTGCCAGCAGCTTAGGGGTGGGAGGGGGCTACGAGCAGTACTTC.

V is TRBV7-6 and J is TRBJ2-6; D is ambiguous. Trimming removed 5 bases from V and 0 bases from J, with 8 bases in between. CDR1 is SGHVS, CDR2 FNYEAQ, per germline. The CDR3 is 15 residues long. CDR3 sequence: CASSKLSSGANVLTF. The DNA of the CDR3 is TGTGCCAGCAGCAAACTAAGCTCTGGGGCCAACGTCCTGACTTTC.

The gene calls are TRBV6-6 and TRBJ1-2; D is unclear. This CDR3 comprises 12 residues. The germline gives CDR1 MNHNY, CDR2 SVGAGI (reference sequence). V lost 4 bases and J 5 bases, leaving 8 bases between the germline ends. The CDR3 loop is CASSSPRYGYTF. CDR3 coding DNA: TGTGCCAGCAGTTCCCCCCGGTATGGCTACACCTTC.